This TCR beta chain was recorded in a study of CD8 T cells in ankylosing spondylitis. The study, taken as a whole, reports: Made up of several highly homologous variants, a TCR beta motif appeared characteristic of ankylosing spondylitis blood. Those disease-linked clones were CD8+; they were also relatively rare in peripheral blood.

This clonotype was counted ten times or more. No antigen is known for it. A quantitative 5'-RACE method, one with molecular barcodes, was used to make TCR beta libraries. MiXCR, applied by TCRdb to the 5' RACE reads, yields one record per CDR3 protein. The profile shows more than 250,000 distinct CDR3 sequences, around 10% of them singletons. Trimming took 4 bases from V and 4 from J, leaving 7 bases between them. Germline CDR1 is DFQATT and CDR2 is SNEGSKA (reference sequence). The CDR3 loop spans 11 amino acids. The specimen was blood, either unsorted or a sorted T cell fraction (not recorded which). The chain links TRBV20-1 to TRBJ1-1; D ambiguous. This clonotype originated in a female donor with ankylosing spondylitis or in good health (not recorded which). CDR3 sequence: CSATIPTEAFF. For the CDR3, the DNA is TGCAGTGCTACCATACCCACTGAAGCTTTCTTT.